The 8 T cell receptor beta chains below were found in one sample sequenced in a study of OX40 agonist ivuxolimab in advanced cancers. Only in-frame clones appear in the TCRdb table, and some are missing; sequencing was by immunoSEQ multiplex PCR. The sample consists of 67,000 or so clones, more than 85% of them appearing once. Source: CD4+ or CD8+ T cells sorted from blood, taken in a trial of the OX40 agonist ivuxolimab. These receptors were obtained from an adult with an advanced solid tumor such as melanoma, head and neck, liver or kidney cancer.

The chain employs TRBV2 and TRBJ2-3; 8 nucleotides match TRBD2. CDR1 and CDR2 from the germline V gene are SNHLY and FYNNEI. Unmatched junction bases numbered 10, after V lost 11 bases and J lost 6 bases. The CDR3 runs to 13 residues. CDR3 nucleotides: TGTGCCGGAGCCGGGACTAGATCCGATACGCAGTATTTT. Amino acid sequence: CAGAGTRSDTQYF.

The chain employs TRBV6-5 and TRBJ1-1; D perhaps matches TRBD1 (5 bases). Trimming took 11 bases from V and 7 from J, leaving 14 bases between them. Germline lookup yields CDR1 MNHEY and CDR2 SVGAGI. This CDR3 region has 11 residues. Here the CDR3 reads CASEGPDEAFF. The CDR3 nucleotides are TGTGCCTCGGAGGGGCCCGATGAAGCTTTCTTT.

V and J are TRBV5-1 and TRBJ2-3; TRBD2 aligns across 8 bases. The V and J ends lost 2 bases and 5 bases, in that order; junction bases with no gene match: 7. This CDR3 is built from 15 residues. Germline V gene lookup returns CDR1 SGHRS and CDR2 YFSETQ. Here the CDR3 reads CASSFSGSGVDTQYF. The CDR3 DNA reads TGCGCCAGCAGCTTTAGTGGTAGCGGGGTAGATACGCAGTATTTT.

The genes are TRBV5-1 and TRBJ2-3; 7 nucleotides line up with TRBD2. The CDR3 spans 13 residues. The J segment lost 2 bases and the V segment lost 9 bases, leaving 6 bases of the junction unmatched. Germline-derived CDR1 and CDR2 are SGHRS and YFSETQ. The CDR3 DNA is TGCGCCACCCAAGCGGGGCCCACAGATACGCAGTATTTT. This codes for CATQAGPTDTQYF.

This clone was found once. This sequence joins TRBV9 and TRBJ2-2; 9 nucleotides match TRBD2. CDR1 is SGDLS and CDR2 is YYNGEE in the germline V gene. J gave up 7 bases and V 1 base, and 8 bases lay outside the gene matches. The CDR3 consists of 16 residues. CDR3 in amino acids: CASSVPRTSEGGELFF. The CDR3 DNA sequence: TGTGCCAGCAGCGTACCGAGGACTAGCGAGGGCGGGGAGCTGTTTTTT.

This CDR3 is CASSQDGRGRAYNEQFF. CDR3 coding DNA: TGCGCCAGCAGCCAAGATGGGCGCGGGAGGGCCTACAATGAGCAGTTCTTC. V and J are TRBV4-3 and TRBJ2-1, with 9 bases that match TRBD2. V shed 0 bases and J 2 bases; nucleotides not matched to a gene: 5. The CDR3 runs to 17 residues. Germline V gene lookup returns CDR1 LGHNA and CDR2 YSLEER.

This chain joins TRBV5-1 and TRBJ2-1; 7 nucleotides line up with TRBD1. Losses at the gene ends were 4 bases for V and 2 bases for J; bases not matched to a gene: 12. Germline CDR1 and CDR2: SGHRS and YFSETQ. The CDR3 is 17 amino acids. CDR3 residues: CASSTRQGEEAYNEQFF. As DNA, the CDR3 is TGCGCCAGCAGCACGAGACAGGGCGAGGAGGCCTACAATGAGCAGTTCTTC.

The CDR3 nucleotides read TGTGCCAGCAGCGTAGCAGGGACTCCCCGAACCGGGGAGCTGTTTTTT. Protein product: CASSVAGTPRTGELFF. This chain connects TRBV9 to TRBJ2-2; tentative D call: TRBD2 (6 bases). Trimming shortened V by 0 bases and J by 5 bases, and 14 bases separated the two germline ends. The CDR3 totals 16 residues. From germline, CDR1 is SGDLS and CDR2 YYNGEE.